The source of this TCR beta chain is a study of vaccination effects on CD4 cells after COVID-19. Study context: Convalescent patients (three in total) were sampled early and late after vaccination.

The culture ran for around nine days, and then CD4+ T cells were isolated. The person had a PCR-confirmed SARS-CoV-2 infection during March to December 2020. Either the mRNA-1273 or the BNT162b2 vaccine was given to participants as two doses. The sample holds a few counts of this clone. Antigen specificity is unknown. General study findings and limits: Researchers reported few convalescent patients and no early post-infection timepoints in the study.

The table came from immunoSEQ multiplex PCR; TCRdb's copy has only in-frame clones and leaves some out. This table holds approximately 40,000 clones, 76% found once. This clonotype was sampled from a human donor who had a prior SARS-CoV-2 infection. This specimen consisted of CD4+ T cells from PBMCs cultured without peptide, obtained after COVID-19 vaccination.

In DNA form, the CDR3 reads TGTGCCAGCAGCCAAAGGACTAGCGGACAAGAGACCCAGTACTTC. It is translated as CASSQRTSGQETQYF. The chain combines TRBV7-8 with TRBJ2-5, with 10 bases that match TRBD2. Germline V gives CDR1 SGHVS, CDR2 FQNEAQ. The V segment lost 5 bases and the J segment 2 bases; nucleotides outside the gene matches: 5. This CDR3 is 15 amino acids long.